This T cell receptor (beta chain) comes out of a study of blood T cell repertoires in COVID-19. About the research overall: Samples of COVID-19 (acute and convalescent) were obtained from the United States, Italy and Spain. From T cells, B-cell-depleted T cells, or PBMCs came the material, which was cDNA or gDNA.

The CDR3 is 12 residues long. CDR1 is SGHNT and CDR2 is YENEEA in the germline V gene. The V end lost 2 bases, the J end lost 10 bases, and 11 bases lay between the germline ends. In the authors' methods: Scientists estimated how many nucleated cells there were by amplifying reference gene primers. Sequenced by immunoSEQ multiplex PCR; TCRdb stores in-frame clones only, minus some. V and J calls and clone size are as listed in that table; D and trimming were resolved from the DNA. The sample consists of some 170,000 clones, roughly 90% of them appearing once. Specimen: peripheral blood. This TCR was sampled from a woman aged 45-59 years with acute or convalescent COVID-19. J is TRBJ1-1 and V is TRBV11-3; D is undetermined. The CDR3 reads CASSLSLRGAFF. CDR3 nucleotide sequence: TGTGCCAGCAGCTTATCCCTCCGGGGAGCTTTCTTT.